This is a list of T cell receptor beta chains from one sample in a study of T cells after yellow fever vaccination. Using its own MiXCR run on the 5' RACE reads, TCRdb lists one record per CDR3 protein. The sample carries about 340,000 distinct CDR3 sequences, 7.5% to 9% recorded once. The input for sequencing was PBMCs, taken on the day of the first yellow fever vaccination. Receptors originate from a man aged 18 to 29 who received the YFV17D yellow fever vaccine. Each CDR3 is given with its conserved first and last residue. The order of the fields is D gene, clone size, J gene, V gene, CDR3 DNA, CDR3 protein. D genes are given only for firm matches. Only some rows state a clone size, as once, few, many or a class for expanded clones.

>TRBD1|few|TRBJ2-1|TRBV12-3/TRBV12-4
TGTGCCAGCAGATTAGGACAGGGGGCATACAATGAGCAGTTCTTC
CASRLGQGAYNEQFF
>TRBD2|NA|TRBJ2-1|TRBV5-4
TGTGCCAGCAGCAATAGCGGGGGGATGAATGAGCAGTTCTTC
CASSNSGGMNEQFF
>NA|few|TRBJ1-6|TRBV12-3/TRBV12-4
TGTGCCAGCAGTTTATACCAGGGGCAAGTCTATTCACCCCTCCACTTT
CASSLYQGQVYSPLHF
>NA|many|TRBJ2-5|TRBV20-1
TGCAGTGCTAGACTCAATGGGGAGACCCAGTACTTC
CSARLNGETQYF
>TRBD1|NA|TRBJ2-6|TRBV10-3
TGTGCCATCAGTGTTGGGACAGGCCCGGGGGGGGCCAACGTCCTGACTTTC
CAISVGTGPGGANVLTF
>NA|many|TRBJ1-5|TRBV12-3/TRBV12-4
TGTGCCAGCAAGCAGGGTGGTCAGCCCCAGCATTTT
CASKQGGQPQHF
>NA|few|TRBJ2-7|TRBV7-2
TGTGCCAGCAGCTTAGACAGGGACCACGAGCAGTACTTC
CASSLDRDHEQYF
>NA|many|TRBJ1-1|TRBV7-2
TGTGCCAGCAGCTTAAAGGCAGGGATGAACACTGAAGCTTTCTTT
CASSLKAGMNTEAFF
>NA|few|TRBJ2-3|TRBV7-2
TGTGCCAGCAGCTTTGGCTACAGAAATACGCAGTATTTT
CASSFGYRNTQYF
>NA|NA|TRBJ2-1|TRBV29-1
TGCAGCGTTGTAGGCTTAAATAACAATGAGCAGTTCTTC
CSVVGLNNNEQFF
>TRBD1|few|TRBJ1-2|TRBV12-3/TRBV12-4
TGTGCCAGCACCAGACAGGGCCGTGGAGGCTACACCTTC
CASTRQGRGGYTF
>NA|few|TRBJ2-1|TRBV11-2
TGTGCCACCTCGCCCGAGATCTTAGGGAATGAGCAGTTCTTC
CATSPEILGNEQFF
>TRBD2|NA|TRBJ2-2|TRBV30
TGTGCCTGGAGTTTCAAGACTAGCGGGGGGCACAGCCAGACCGGGGAGCTGTTTTTT
CAWSFKTSGGHSQTGELFF
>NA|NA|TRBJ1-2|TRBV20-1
TGCAGTGCGGGCTGGGGCAGGGGCGGCTACACCTTC
CSAGWGRGGYTF
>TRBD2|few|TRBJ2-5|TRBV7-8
TGTGCCAGCAGCCCTCCGACTAGCGGGGAAGAGACCCAGTACTTC
CASSPPTSGEETQYF
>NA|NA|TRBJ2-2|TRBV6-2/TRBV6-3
TGTGCCAGCCCCGGGGAGCTGTTTTTT
CASPGELFF
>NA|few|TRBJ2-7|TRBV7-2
TGTGCCAGCACCCTACAAAGAGGGGAGCAGTACTTC
CASTLQRGEQYF
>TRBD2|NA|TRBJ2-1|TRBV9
TGTGCCAGCAGCGTAGAGGGGCTAGCGGGGGGGCCCAGTATGTTCTTC
CASSVEGLAGGPSMFF
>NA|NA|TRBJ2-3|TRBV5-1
TGCGCCAGCAGCTTGGACGGGACAGGACTAGTGGGCACAGATACGCAGTATTTT
CASSLDGTGLVGTDTQYF
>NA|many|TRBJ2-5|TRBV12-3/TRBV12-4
TGTGCCAGCAGTTTAGCAACCGCCCAAGAAGAGACCCAGTACTTC
CASSLATAQEETQYF
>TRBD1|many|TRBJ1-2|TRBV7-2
TGTGCCAGCAGCTTGGGCAGGGGGCGGGGCTACACCTTC
CASSLGRGRGYTF
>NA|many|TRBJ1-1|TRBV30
TGTGCCGGGGGCAGGACCTCGTTCATGAACACTGAAGCTTTCTTT
CAGGRTSFMNTEAFF
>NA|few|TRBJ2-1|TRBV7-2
TGTGCCAGCAGCCCCCAACTGGACAATGAGCAGTTCTTC
CASSPQLDNEQFF
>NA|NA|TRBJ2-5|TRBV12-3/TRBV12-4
TGTGCCAGCAGGTCGGACCTTAATACTCAAGAGACCCAGTACTTC
CASRSDLNTQETQYF
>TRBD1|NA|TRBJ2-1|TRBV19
TGTGCCAGCCAAGACAGGGGAAGAACCTACAATGAGCAGTTCTTC
CASQDRGRTYNEQFF
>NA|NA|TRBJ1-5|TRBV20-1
TGCAGTGCAAGGCACATTTTTTCCCCTAATCAGCCCCAGCATTTT
CSARHIFSPNQPQHF
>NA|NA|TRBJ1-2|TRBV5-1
TGCGCCAGCAGCGGCGTCCCGGAGGGGAGGAAGGGTTTC
CASSGVPEGRKGF
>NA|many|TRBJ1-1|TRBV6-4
TGTGCCAGCAGTGAAGGGTCTGGGACTGAAGCTTTCTTT
CASSEGSGTEAFF
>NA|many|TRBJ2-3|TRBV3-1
TGTGCCAGCAGCCCCTACAGGAGCACAGATACGCAGTATTTT
CASSPYRSTDTQYF
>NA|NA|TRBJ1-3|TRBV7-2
TGTGCCAGCAGCTTAGTGGGGTGGGGAAACACCATATATTTT
CASSLVGWGNTIYF
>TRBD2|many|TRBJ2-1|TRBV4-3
TGCGCCAGCAGCCAAGAAGGGACTAGCGGGGGGAATGAGCAGTTCTTC
CASSQEGTSGGNEQFF
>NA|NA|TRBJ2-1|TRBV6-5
TGTGCCAGCAGTTACCGACCCGGGAGCCCGGAGCAGTTCTTC
CASSYRPGSPEQFF
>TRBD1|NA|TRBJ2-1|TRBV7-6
TGTGCCAGCAGCTTCTGGACAGGGAATGAGCAGTTCTTC
CASSFWTGNEQFF
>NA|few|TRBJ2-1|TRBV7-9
TGTGCCAGCAGCTCGCGGGTGTCCGTCAATGAGCAGTTCTTC
CASSSRVSVNEQFF
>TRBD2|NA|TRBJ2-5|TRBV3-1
TGTGCCAGCAGCCCTGGAGCGGGGGGGCCGGTGACCCAGTACTTC
CASSPGAGGPVTQYF
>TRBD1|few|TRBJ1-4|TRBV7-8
TGTGCCAGCAGCCCAATACACGGACAGGGCCTAAAACTGTTTTTT
CASSPIHGQGLKLFF
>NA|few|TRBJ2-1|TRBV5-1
TGCGCCAGCACCCCGGGACTCTCCTACAATGAGCAGTTCTTC
CASTPGLSYNEQFF